Listed below are T cell receptor beta chains from one sample, sequenced in a study of blood T cell repertoires in COVID-19. Method: immunoSEQ multiplex PCR; TCRdb's copy keeps in-frame clones and lacks some. The sample has around 60,000 clones; roughly 90% are singletons. The sequenced sample consisted of peripheral blood. The receptor set was obtained from a man aged 55 to 69 with active COVID-19. Each CDR3 is given with its conserved first and last residue. Each record gives: clone size, V gene, J gene, D gene, CDR3 protein, CDR3 DNA. The D gene is left open where the match is weak. The size field is filled for only some rows; it gives once, few, many or a size class.

>NA|TRBV18|TRBJ1-1|NA
CASSPVGGHTEAFF
TGTGCCAGCTCACCAGTGGGGGGACACACTGAAGCTTTCTTT
>NA|TRBV5-6|TRBJ1-1|NA
CASSWGTADKAFF
TGTGCCAGCAGCTGGGGGACTGCTGACAAAGCTTTCTTT
>few|TRBV3-1/TRBV3-2|TRBJ1-5|NA
CASSQGALSNQPQHF
TGTGCCAGCAGCCAAGGGGCCCTCAGCAATCAGCCCCAGCATTTT
>few|TRBV19|TRBJ2-6|NA
CASSIGRGRANVLTF
TGTGCCAGTAGTATAGGAAGGGGCAGGGCCAACGTCCTGACTTTC
>NA|TRBV10-3|TRBJ2-7|TRBD1
CAISAGQGRHEQYF
TGTGCCATCAGTGCAGGACAGGGCAGGCACGAGCAGTACTTC
>NA|TRBV7-8|TRBJ1-3|TRBD1
CASSSDRPGNTIYF
TGTGCCAGCAGTTCGGACAGGCCTGGAAACACCATATATTTT
>few|TRBV9|TRBJ1-3|NA
CASSAPQINTIYF
TGTGCCAGCAGCGCGCCCCAGATAAACACCATATATTTT
>NA|TRBV20-1|TRBJ2-1|NA
CSASRTDNEQFF
TGCAGTGCTAGTCGGACAGACAATGAGCAGTTCTTC
>NA|TRBV12-3/TRBV12-4|TRBJ1-2|NA
CASSLRDNGYTF
TGTGCCAGCAGCCTCCGGGACAACGGCTACACCTTC
>NA|TRBV2|TRBJ1-2|TRBD1
CASESGRTGNYGYTF
TGTGCCAGCGAGAGTGGTCGGACAGGAAACTATGGCTACACCTTC
>NA|TRBV7-8|TRBJ2-7|NA
CASTGREAYEQYF
TGTGCCAGCACTGGTAGGGAGGCCTACGAGCAGTACTTC
>NA|TRBV19|TRBJ1-6|TRBD1
CASSLQQGGDSPLHF
TGTGCCAGTAGTCTTCAACAGGGGGGGGATTCACCCCTCCACTTT
>NA|TRBV7-9|TRBJ2-3|NA
CASSLDGQRTDTQYF
TGTGCCAGCAGCTTAGACGGACAGCGCACAGATACGCAGTATTTT
>NA|TRBV15|TRBJ2-3|TRBD2
CATSRAPSGGEDTQYF
TGTGCCACCAGCAGAGCCCCTAGCGGGGGGGAAGATACGCAGTATTTT
>once|TRBV6-2/TRBV6-3|TRBJ1-4|NA
CASSYISDEKLFF
TGTGCCAGCAGTTACATCTCGGATGAAAAACTGTTTTTT
>NA|TRBV6-5|TRBJ2-7|TRBD2
CASSFGLAGGYEQYF
TGTGCCAGCAGTTTCGGACTAGCGGGGGGTTACGAGCAGTACTTC
>NA|TRBV5-8|TRBJ2-1|NA
CASSLQQAKKFF
TGTGCCAGCAGCTTGCAGCAGGCAAAGAAGTTCTTC